This is a list of T cell receptor beta chains from one sample in a study of T-cell reconstitution after alpha-beta-depleted transplantation in children. MiXCR was run by TCRdb on the PCR reads, yielding one entry per CDR3 protein. This repertoire shows fewer than 150,000 distinct CDR3 sequences, 20% to 25% found once; its top ten account for 10%. This specimen was PBMCs, mostly from graft donor cells, taken 180 days after TCRalphabeta/CD19-depleted stem cell transplant. The receptors originated from a male patient between 2 and 10 years old who had a stem cell transplant for chronic granulomatous disease, so the T cells may come from the graft donor. Both conserved end residues are part of each CDR3. D genes are given only for firm matches. Only part of the rows carry a size: once, few, many, or a class if the clone is expanded.

clone_size,v_call,d_call,j_call,cdr3_nt,cdr3_aa
few,TRBV4-1,-,TRBJ2-3,TGCGCCAGTCAAAGGCTACGGTGGAGCACAGATACGCAGTATTTT,CASQRLRWSTDTQYF
-,TRBV29-1,-,TRBJ2-5,TGCAGCGTTAGCGGGACAGCCGACTCACTCCGGGAGACCCAGTACTTC,CSVSGTADSLRETQYF
many,TRBV20-1,TRBD1,TRBJ2-6,TGCAGTGCTTATACAGGGGGCTTTGGGGCCAACGTCCTGACTTTC,CSAYTGGFGANVLTF
-,TRBV12-3/TRBV12-4,-,TRBJ1-5,TGTGCCAGCAGTTTGCAGGGGCTTAGCAATCAGCCCCAGCATTTT,CASSLQGLSNQPQHF
-,TRBV7-2,-,TRBJ2-3,TGTGCCAGCAGCCAGTCAGGTGATACGCAGTATTTT,CASSQSGDTQYF
-,TRBV20-1,TRBD1,TRBJ2-1,TGCAGTGCTAGAACATTCGACAGGGGTCCCTCCTACAATGAGCAGTTCTTC,CSARTFDRGPSYNEQFF
-,TRBV29-1,-,TRBJ1-5,TGCAGCGTAGCGGGGCTCACGGGGCAGCCCCAGCATTTT,CSVAGLTGQPQHF
few,TRBV12-3/TRBV12-4,TRBD2,TRBJ2-5,TGTGCCAGCAGACCAGCGGGATCTTACCAAGAGACCCAGTACTTC,CASRPAGSYQETQYF
many,TRBV29-1,-,TRBJ1-1,TGCAGCGTTGACACGGGACCGCCTAACACTGAAGCTTTCTTT,CSVDTGPPNTEAFF
many,TRBV20-1,-,TRBJ1-5,TGCAGTGCTACCGGACCGTCTTTATATAGCAATCAGCCCCAGCATTTT,CSATGPSLYSNQPQHF
few,TRBV9,TRBD2,TRBJ2-5,TGTGCCAGCAGCGTAGGGGGGACTAGCGGAGAGACCCAGTACTTC,CASSVGGTSGETQYF
-,TRBV11-3,-,TRBJ2-1,TGTGCCAGCAGCGCTGGGGCAGGGAAAAATGAGCAGTTCTTC,CASSAGAGKNEQFF
few,TRBV5-5,TRBD2,TRBJ2-1,TGTGCCAGCAGCTTGGAGGGGATACCAGCGGGGTCCGAGCAGTTCTTC,CASSLEGIPAGSEQFF
few,TRBV3-1,-,TRBJ2-7,TGTGCCAGCAGCCAAGAAGGCGTGGGCGAGCAGTACTTC,CASSQEGVGEQYF
many,TRBV4-3,TRBD2,TRBJ2-3,TGCGCCAGCAGCCAAGATCAAGCGGGGGGTCGGACAGATACGCAGTATTTT,CASSQDQAGGRTDTQYF
many,TRBV20-1,-,TRBJ1-1,TGCAGTGCTAGAGTTCAGGGTGGTACTGAAGCTTTCTTT,CSARVQGGTEAFF
-,TRBV3-1,TRBD1,TRBJ1-1,TGTGCCAGCAGCGATAAATGGGGACAGAGCATAACTGAAGCTTTCTTT,CASSDKWGQSITEAFF
many,TRBV20-1,TRBD2,TRBJ2-1,TGCAGTGCGGGAGGGACTAGCGGGAGGCTCTACAATGAGCAGTTCTTC,CSAGGTSGRLYNEQFF
-,TRBV28,TRBD1,TRBJ1-4,TGTGCCAGCAGTTCACAGGGGGTAAAACTGTTTTTT,CASSSQGVKLFF
few,TRBV12-3/TRBV12-4,TRBD2,TRBJ2-1,TGTGCCAGCAGTCCCTACGAAGGGACTAGACGCGGCAATGAGCAGTTCTTC,CASSPYEGTRRGNEQFF
many,TRBV28,TRBD1,TRBJ2-7,TGTGCCAGCAGACCTAACAGGGGGAGCTCCTACGAGCAGTACTTC,CASRPNRGSSYEQYF
medium-sized,TRBV20-1,TRBD1,TRBJ1-4,TGCAGTGCTACCAGGGACAGTGCAACTAATGAAAAACTGTTTTTT,CSATRDSATNEKLFF
-,TRBV20-1,TRBD1,TRBJ2-7,TGCAGTGCTTCACGACAGGGCGATACCTACGAGCAGTACTTC,CSASRQGDTYEQYF
-,TRBV12-3/TRBV12-4,TRBD1,TRBJ1-1,TGTGCCAGCACCTTGGGACAGTTGAACACTGAAGCTTTCTTT,CASTLGQLNTEAFF
-,TRBV12-3/TRBV12-4,-,TRBJ1-5,TGTGCCAGCAGGCGATCAGGAAATCAGCCCCAGCATTTT,CASRRSGNQPQHF
-,TRBV7-9,-,TRBJ2-1,TGTGCCAGCAGCTTAGGATTGCTCTCTACAATTGAGCAGTTCTTC,CASSLGLLSTIEQFF
once,TRBV20-1,-,TRBJ1-5,TGCACTGCTACACTGACAGTTTATAGCAATCAGCCGCAGCATTTT,CTATLTVYSNQPQHF
-,TRBV20-1,TRBD1,TRBJ1-5,TGCAGTGCTAAGAGGGACAGTAATCAGCCCCAGCATTTT,CSAKRDSNQPQHF
-,TRBV7-2,-,TRBJ2-1,TGTGCCAGCAGCTTAGTTGGTCCGTTTCGTTACAATGAGCAGTTCTTC,CASSLVGPFRYNEQFF
-,TRBV5-1,-,TRBJ2-1,TGCGCCAGCCTTGAGACAGATTACAATGAGCAGTTCTTC,CASLETDYNEQFF
-,TRBV10-3,-,TRBJ1-2,TGTGCCATCAGTGGGCAGAACTATGGCTACACCTTC,CAISGQNYGYTF
-,TRBV4-3,TRBD2,TRBJ2-3,TGCGCCAGCAGCCAAGGTGGGGAGGGCGCAGATACGCAGTATTTT,CASSQGGEGADTQYF
many,TRBV4-3,-,TRBJ2-7,TGCGCCAGCAGCCAAGATCGAGGGGACGAGCAGTACTTC,CASSQDRGDEQYF
-,TRBV12-3/TRBV12-4,-,TRBJ2-5,TGTGCCAGCACCTTGACCCCGGGGGAGACCCAGTACTTC,CASTLTPGETQYF
many,TRBV7-8,TRBD2,TRBJ2-1,TGTGCCAGCAGCTTAGTTAGGACTAGGGGTAATGAGCAGTTCTTC,CASSLVRTRGNEQFF
many,TRBV4-2,-,TRBJ2-1,TGTGCCAGCAGCCAAGAGCCAGGGGTAACTTACAATGAGCAGTTCTTC,CASSQEPGVTYNEQFF
many,TRBV5-1,-,TRBJ2-1,TGCGCCAGCAGCCTTGAATGGTGGGCCAATGAGCAGTTCTTC,CASSLEWWANEQFF